Listed below are T cell receptor beta chains from one sample, sequenced in a study of T cell repertoires in cytomegalovirus infection. One entry per CDR3 protein results from TCRdb running MiXCR on the reads. The data contain about 490,000 distinct CDR3 sequences, about 25% of them singletons. Material: PBMCs. The origin of the receptors is a human donor in good health (CMV status not recorded). Some clones in this sample may be carry-over from other donors' samples. Each CDR3 is given with its conserved first and last residue. D genes are given only for firm matches. Clone size is given for some rows only: seen once, a few or many times, or a class if the clone is expanded.

cdr3_aa cdr3_nt j_call clone_size v_call d_call
CASSQDPQGASRYNEQFF TGCGCCAGCAGCCAAGATCCGCAGGGGGCAAGTAGGTACAATGAGCAGTTCTTC TRBJ2-1 NA TRBV4-1 TRBD1
CASSFLLGANVLTF TGTGCCAGCAGCTTTCTCTTGGGGGCCAACGTCCTGACTTTC TRBJ2-6 few TRBV7-9 NA
CSARRNEQFF TGCAGTGCTCGGCGTAATGAGCAGTTCTTC TRBJ2-1 many TRBV20-1 NA
CASSLPGSGYTF TGTGCCAGCAGCTTGCCAGGGAGTGGCTACACCTTC TRBJ1-2 few TRBV7-3 NA
CSVALLAEITDTQYF TGCAGCGTTGCCTTACTAGCGGAGATCACAGATACGCAGTATTTT TRBJ2-3 NA TRBV29-1 TRBD2
CASSLYGQSSNQPQHF TGTGCCAGCAGTTTATATGGTCAGTCTAGCAATCAGCCCCAGCATTTT TRBJ1-5 few TRBV28 NA
CASSLGSTNRNQPQHF TGTGCCAGCAGCTTAGGTTCTACGAACAGGAATCAGCCCCAGCATTTT TRBJ1-5 many TRBV7-8 NA
CASLAGVVDTQYF TGTGCCAGTCTAGCGGGAGTTGTAGATACGCAGTATTTT TRBJ2-3 NA TRBV12-3/TRBV12-4 TRBD2
CASSYSGLAGASGANVLTF TGTGCCAGCAGTTACTCGGGACTAGCGGGAGCGTCTGGGGCCAACGTCCTGACTTTC TRBJ2-6 few TRBV6-6 TRBD2
CASSLRTGFQSYGYTF TGCGCCAGCAGCCTCAGGACAGGGTTCCAATCCTATGGCTACACCTTC TRBJ1-2 many TRBV5-1 TRBD1
CATSDFSSGITGELFF TGTGCCACCAGTGATTTTTCTAGCGGCATTACCGGGGAGCTGTTTTTT TRBJ2-2 NA TRBV24-1 TRBD2
CASSQDWRQGRNTEAFF TGCGCCAGCAGCCAAGATTGGAGACAGGGACGGAACACTGAAGCTTTCTTT TRBJ1-1 few TRBV4-1 TRBD1